This paragraph covers one T cell receptor beta chain sequence. The junction and the germline gene differ at one end; a read error may be behind it. The method was immunoSEQ multiplex PCR; TCRdb's version includes in-frame clones alone and lacks a portion of them. In the table there are 540,000 or so clones, approximately 91% of which are singletons. The CDR3 spans 14 residues. CDR1 and CDR2 from the germline V gene are MNHEY and SMNVEV (reference sequence). The data originate from a study of blood T cell repertoires in COVID-19. The source of this sequence is a woman aged 50 to 65 with COVID-19, enrolled during active disease. The sample was peripheral blood. The V gene is TRBV27, the J gene TRBJ1-4; D might be TRBD1 (5 bases). The CDR3 nucleotides are TGTGCCAGCAGCACCTCAGGGCCTAACGAAAAACTGTTTTTT. Its translation: CASSTSGPNEKLFF.